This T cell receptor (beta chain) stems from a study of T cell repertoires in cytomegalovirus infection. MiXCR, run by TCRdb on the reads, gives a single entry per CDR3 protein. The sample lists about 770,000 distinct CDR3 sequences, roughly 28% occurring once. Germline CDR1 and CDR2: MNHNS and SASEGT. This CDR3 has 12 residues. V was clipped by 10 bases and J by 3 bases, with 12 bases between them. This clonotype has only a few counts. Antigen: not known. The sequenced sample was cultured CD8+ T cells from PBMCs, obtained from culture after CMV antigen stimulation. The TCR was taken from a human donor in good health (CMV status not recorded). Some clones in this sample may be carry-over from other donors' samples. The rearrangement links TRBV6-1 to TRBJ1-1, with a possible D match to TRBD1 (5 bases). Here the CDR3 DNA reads TGTGCCATTCTCGGGACCTACACTGAAGCTTTCTTT. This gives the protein CAILGTYTEAFF.